This TCR beta chain was observed in a study of control samples from healthy donors and cancer patients. Profiling relied on immunoSEQ multiplex PCR, and the TCRdb table lists in-frame clones only, not all of them. The table includes under 200,000 clones, nearly 96% detected once. V lost 0 bases, J lost 3 bases, and 15 bases lay in between. Per germline, CDR1 SGHRS and CDR2 YFSETQ. This CDR3 spans 16 amino acids. The source is a woman in her 30s in good health. The sequencing input was blood. The V and J genes are TRBV5-1 and TRBJ1-2; D is unclear. The CDR3 DNA reads as TGCGCCAGCAGCTTGGGGACTGGCAGTCCTCACTATGGCTACACCTTC. It encodes CASSLGTGSPHYGYTF. Full variable domain (remainder filled in from reference TRBV5-1 and TRBJ1-2): KAGVTQTPRYLIKTRGQQVTLSCSPISGHRSVSWYQQTPGQGLQFLFEYFSETQRNKGNFPGRFSGRQFSNSRSEMNVSTLELGDSALYLCASSLGTGSPHYGYTFGSGTRLTVV.